A single sample is the source of the 24 T cell receptor beta chains below, sequenced in a study of blood T cells in healthy people across ages. A J-beta primer mix and a sample-barcoded 5' primer were used in a second PCR of about 7 to 12 cycles. TCRdb re-called the 5' RACE reads with MiXCR, one entry per CDR3 protein. The sample holds hundreds of thousands of distinct CDR3 sequences; about 62% are singletons and the top ten take about 20%. The sample comprised blood. All receptors come from a man aged 25-45 years in good health.

The rearrangement uses TRBV6-5 and TRBJ2-4; the D gene is possibly TRBD2 (5 bases). The J call could be wrong; TRBJ2-5 is a better fit for the DNA end. CDR3 length equals 15 residues. Germline values: CDR1 MNHEY, CDR2 SVGAGI. The CDR3 reads CASSYDRLAVETQYF. As DNA, the CDR3 is TGTGCCAGCAGTTACGATCGTCTAGCTGTGGAGACCCAGTACTTC.

This rearrangement joins TRBV20-1 to TRBJ2-1; TRBD2 matches 7 bases. The length of the CDR3 is 15 residues. Germline V gene lookup returns CDR1 DFQATT and CDR2 SNEGSKA (reference sequence). The trim removed 0 bases at V and 12 bases at J, leaving 14 bases unmatched. CDR3 loop: CSARDPLGGFFVQFF. The CDR3 nucleotides read TGCAGTGCTAGAGATCCCCTGGGAGGGTTTTTTGTGCAGTTCTTC.

Concerning this clonotype itself: At one end the junction does not follow the germline gene, possibly because of a read error. The rearrangement uses TRBV2 and TRBJ2-7; D might be TRBD1 or TRBD2, each matching 5 bases. This CDR3 region has 13 residues. Germline-derived CDR1 and CDR2 are SNHLY and FYNNEI. The CDR3 DNA follows: TGTGCCAGCAGTTCCGGGACCTCCCACGAGCAGTACTTC. This sequence encodes CASSSGTSHEQYF.

V is TRBV20-1 and J is TRBJ1-3; D gene uncertain. The CDR3 is made up of 12 amino acids. V dropped 6 bases and J dropped 4 bases, with 10 bases sitting between them. CDR1 and CDR2 (germline): DFQATT, SNEGSKA (reference sequence). CDR3 residues: CSANPSGNTIYF. Here the CDR3 DNA reads TGCAGTGCGAATCCCTCCGGAAACACCATATATTTT.

This chain links TRBV18 with TRBJ2-4; 13 bases align to TRBD2. The CDR3 runs 17 residues. Germline V gene sequence: CDR1 KGHSH, CDR2 LQKENI. After removal of 3 bases from V and 2 bases from J, the junction contained 4 bases not matched to a gene. CDR3 in DNA: TGTGCCAGCTCACCCGGGACTAGCGGGATTACCAAAAACATTCAGTACTTC. As protein: CASSPGTSGITKNIQYF. The full variable domain, completed using reference TRBV18 and TRBJ2-4, is NAGVMQNPRHLVRRRGQEARLRCSPMKGHSHVYWYRQLPEEGLKFMVYLQKENIIDESGMPKERFSAEFPKEGPSILRIQQVVRGDSAAYFCASSPGTSGITKNIQYFGAGTRLSVL.

The V gene is TRBV20-1, the J gene TRBJ2-1; no reliable D call. The germline CDR1 and CDR2 sequences are DFQATT and SNEGSKA (reference sequence). Trimming shortened V by 8 bases and J by 7 bases, and 21 bases separated the two germline ends. CDR3 length equals 14 residues. CDR3 coding DNA: TGCAGTTCCTCCGTCGGGCCACTGGCTAATGAGCAGTTCTTC. Translated, it gives CSSSVGPLANEQFF.

V and J are TRBV12-3 or TRBV12-4 and TRBJ2-7; tentative D call: TRBD1 (6 bases). The CDR3 sequence is 15 residues long. Trimming pared 6 bases from V and 7 bases from J, leaving 22 bases between. The CDR3 sequence: CASSLAETGLVEQYF. CDR3 sequence (DNA): TGTGCCAGCAGCCTCGCCGAGACAGGTTTAGTGGAGCAGTACTTC.

This chain connects TRBV7-9 to TRBJ2-1; 12 bases agree with TRBD2. Per the germline V gene, CDR1 is SEHNR and CDR2 is FQNEAQ (reference sequence). The CDR3 length is 18 residues. With V trimmed by 4 bases and J by 2 bases, 9 bases remained unmatched. CDR3 sequence reads: CASSSPVRLAGAYNEQFF. The CDR3 nucleotides read TGTGCCAGCAGCTCGCCTGTCCGACTAGCGGGGGCCTACAATGAGCAGTTCTTC.

This chain connects TRBV7-2 to TRBJ2-3; D call uncertain. The CDR3 consists of 15 residues. Trimming removed 2 bases from V and 6 bases from J, with 15 bases in between. The germline gives CDR1 SGHTA, CDR2 FQGNSA. DNA for the CDR3: TGTGCCAGCAGCTTACGGCCCCACGGGTTCGATACGCAGTATTTT. The encoded protein is CASSLRPHGFDTQYF.

The rearrangement joins TRBV12-3 or TRBV12-4 to TRBJ2-7; no firm D call. The J call may be incorrect, as the DNA end agrees better with TRBJ2-4. CDR3 length equals 15 residues. CDR3 loop: CASSPAPVVLNIQYF. The CDR3 bases are TGTGCCAGCAGTCCCGCCCCGGTGGTGCTAAACATTCAGTACTTC.

A word on this clonotype: Germline and junction disagree at one end, which may indicate a read error. This chain uses TRBV20-1 with TRBJ1-4, with D maybe TRBD1 (6 bases). CDR3 length equals 14 residues. Germline CDR1 reads DFQATT; CDR2 reads SNEGSKA (reference sequence). The CDR3: CSARDTGRDEKLFF. The CDR3 DNA sequence: TGCAGTGCCAGAGATACAGGGAGGGATGAAAAACTGTTTTTT.

This rearrangement joins TRBV29-1 to TRBJ2-1, with 10 nucleotides matching TRBD2. V lost 5 bases to trimming and J lost 7 bases; unmatched junction nucleotides: 8. Per the germline V gene, CDR1 is SQVTM and CDR2 is ANQGSEA. The CDR3 sequence is 14 residues long. CDR3 sequence (DNA): TGCAGCGTTAGTAAAAGCGGGGGGGCGAATGAGCAGTTCTTC. This gives the protein CSVSKSGGANEQFF.

This clonotype turned up a few times. The chain uses TRBV7-2 and TRBJ1-6, with a possible D match to TRBD1 (6 bases). Per germline, CDR1 SGHTA and CDR2 FQGNSA. V was pared by 4 bases and J by 18 bases, with 16 bases between. The CDR3 length is 12 residues. The CDR3 DNA reads TGTGCCAGCAGCTCTTCGACAGGCTCCAGCCACTTT. As protein: CASSSSTGSSHF.

The chain recombines TRBV20-1 with TRBJ2-3, with 9 nucleotides matching TRBD2. The CDR3 length is 14 residues. Germline V CDR1 and CDR2: DFQATT, SNEGSKA (reference sequence). V dropped 6 bases and J dropped 3; count of bases not matched to a gene: 7. The CDR3 sequence is CSATRTSATDTQYF. CDR3 in DNA: TGCAGTGCCACGAGGACTAGCGCGACAGATACGCAGTATTTT.

Concerning this clonotype: One end of the junction varies from germline; a read error may be responsible. J is TRBJ2-7 and V is TRBV5-1; 7 bases are a match to TRBD2. The CDR3 is 14 residues long. Germline V lookup: CDR1 SGHRS, CDR2 YFSETQ. CDR3 bases: TGCGCCAGCACCTTGGGAGGGTTAGGTGTCGCGCAGTACTTC. Its translation is CASTLGGLGVAQYF.

A few counts support this clonotype. The V gene is TRBV15, the J gene TRBJ2-1, with D possibly matching TRBD2 (6 bases). Trimming stripped 0 bases from V and 1 base from J, with 10 bases between. The V gene's germline CDR1 is LNHNV and CDR2 YYDKDF (reference sequence). This CDR3 region has 16 residues. This chain's CDR3 is CATSRDTGGSYNEQFF. The CDR3 DNA follows: TGTGCCACCAGCAGAGATACCGGGGGATCCTACAATGAGCAGTTCTTC.

The J gene is TRBJ2-1, the V gene TRBV9, with TRBD2 identical over 10 bases. Germline lookup yields CDR1 SGDLS and CDR2 YYNGEE. The CDR3 runs to 16 residues. The junction had 10 bases not matched to a gene; V was cut back by 3 bases and J by 7 bases. CDR3 nucleotides: TGTGCCAGCAGCGCAGGGAGCGGGAGGGCCCATAATGAGCAGTTCTTC. This codes for CASSAGSGRAHNEQFF.

This rearrangement joins TRBV6-6 to TRBJ2-5, with 9 bases matching TRBD1. V was clipped by 6 bases and J by 1 base; unmatched bases: 6. Per the germline V gene, CDR1 is MNHNY and CDR2 is SVGAGI (reference sequence). CDR3 length: 15 residues. The CDR3, as DNA: TGTGCCAGCAGGATGGAGGGACAGGGCCAAGAGACCCAGTACTTC. It yields the protein CASRMEGQGQETQYF.

This chain joins TRBV12-3 or TRBV12-4 and TRBJ2-5; D gene ambiguous. The tail of the sequence fits TRBJ2-4 better, so the J call may be wrong. The length of the CDR3 is 12 residues. The CDR3 spells CASSLSPGIQYF. CDR3 coding DNA: TGTGCCAGCAGCTTGAGCCCCGGCATTCAGTACTTC.

The V gene is TRBV20-1, the J gene TRBJ1-1; D gene uncertain. From germline, CDR1 is DFQATT and CDR2 SNEGSKA (reference sequence). The CDR3 contains 14 residues. Trimming left V 3 bases short and J 6 bases short, with 17 bases between. CDR3 DNA sequence: TGCAGTGCTAGTCTCTTAGGGTGGGGAGCTGAAGCTTTCTTT. Its translation: CSASLLGWGAEAFF.

In its sample, this clonotype was seen many times. The chain has TRBV11-2 and TRBJ2-3; 11 bases map to TRBD2. The CDR3 covers 16 residues. J was trimmed by 6 bases and V by 5 bases; bases with no gene match: 10. CDR1 and CDR2 from the germline V gene are SGHAT and FQNNGV. The CDR3 DNA reads as TGTGCCAGCAGCCCGCAACTAGCGGGAGAATTTGATACGCAGTATTTT. This encodes CASSPQLAGEFDTQYF.

This clonotype was seen a few times. This sequence joins TRBV20-1 and TRBJ1-5; the D is unclear. The CDR3 length is 12 residues. Deletions cut 3 bases from V and 0 bases from J, with 3 bases between. Germline V gene data show CDR1 as DFQATT and CDR2 as SNEGSKA (reference sequence). CDR3 amino acids: CSARSSNQPQHF. The CDR3, as DNA: TGCAGTGCTAGGAGTAGCAATCAGCCCCAGCATTTT.

This clonotype has a handful of counts. The chain recombines TRBV29-1 with TRBJ2-1, with no clear D. The germline V gene encodes CDR1 SQVTM and CDR2 ANQGSEA. This CDR3 is 14 amino acids long. V gave up 6 bases and J gave up 0 bases, with 12 bases separating them. The CDR3 region has the DNA TGCAGCGTCGCCCCTCAGAGCTCCTACAATGAGCAGTTCTTC. Amino acid sequence: CSVAPQSSYNEQFF.

The chain combines TRBV29-1 with TRBJ1-2; possible D gene TRBD1, 5 bases. In germline, CDR1 is SQVTM, CDR2 ANQGSEA. The CDR3 runs 11 residues. V lost 7 bases and J 6 bases, leaving 12 bases between the germline ends. CDR3 in DNA: TGCAGCGGGAAGACAGATGATGGCTACACCTTC. Translation gives CSGKTDDGYTF.